The present entry profiles one T cell receptor (beta chain) with its context. The V gene's germline CDR1 is LGHNA and CDR2 YNFKEQ. V was pared by 2 bases and J by 6 bases, with 10 bases between. This CDR3 is built from 13 residues. The protocol was immunoSEQ multiplex PCR, while the TCRdb copy is restricted to in-frame clones and leaves out a portion. The profile shows roughly 49,000 clones, approximately 83% of them singletons. Single viable CD3+CD4+CD8-CD45RO+ cells were sorted as the memory CD4+ T cells. Positive selection with CD4 microbeads enriched total CD4+ T cells. These data come from a study of memory CD4+ T cells and cytomegalovirus serostatus. Study in general: Healthy Belgian adult donors included roughly ten CMV-positive and some 23 CMV-negative people.

This TCR was sampled from an adult in good health and CMV-seronegative. The chain carries TRBV4-2 and TRBJ1-1; no clear D. The material sequenced was memory CD4+ T cells from blood. The CDR3 sequence: CASSQQIQSEAFF. The CDR3 DNA reads TGTGCCAGCAGCCAACAAATTCAATCTGAAGCTTTCTTT.